The 20 T cell receptor beta chains reported below all come from one sample, sequenced in a study of T-cell memory formation after mild COVID-19. Each CDR3 protein gets one entry after TCRdb re-called the 5' RACE reads with MiXCR. Of more than 300,000 distinct CDR3 sequences detected, 20% to 25% appear once; the ten largest clones hold approximately 22%. Sequenced material: PBMCs or a T cell subset sorted from them (not recorded which). The receptors were sampled from a young man who had mild COVID-19 (a few samples of this study predate the infection). Cell type and time point are not known.

This clonotype was observed many times. This chain links TRBV23-1 with TRBJ2-3; tentatively, D is TRBD1 (6 bases). TRBV23-1 carries the ORF label, with uncertain function. V was shortened by 7 bases and J by 2 bases, with 28 bases between the two germline ends. The CDR3 sequence is 19 residues long. CDR3 residues: CASTSLMEEWTVYTDTQYF. In nucleotides, the CDR3 is TGCGCCAGCACCTCCTTGATGGAGGAGTGGACAGTTTACACAGATACGCAGTATTTT.

A few counts support this clonotype. The chain joins TRBV7-9 to TRBJ2-7; D perhaps matches TRBD2 (5 bases). The germline CDR1 and CDR2 sequences are SEHNR and FQNEAQ (reference sequence). The V gene lost 5 bases and the J gene lost 9 bases, with 11 bases spanning the gap. This CDR3 contains 11 residues. Written as DNA, the CDR3 is TGTGCCAGCAGCCTACTAGTCGCGCAGTACGTC. Protein: CASSLLVAQYV.

This clonotype showed up just a few times. V usage is TRBV5-1 and J usage is TRBJ2-1, with a weak D call TRBD1 (6 bases). Per the germline V gene, CDR1 is SGHRS and CDR2 is YFSETQ. The CDR3 runs to 18 residues. Trimming removed 0 bases from V and 7 bases from J, with 23 bases in between. The CDR3 nucleotides are TGCGCCAGCAGCTTGGGGCCGACTGACAGGCGGTGGACTAATGAGCAGTTCTTC. Protein sequence: CASSLGPTDRRWTNEQFF.

This clonotype was picked up many times. The rearrangement links TRBV5-1 to TRBJ1-1; D unresolved. This CDR3 has 12 amino acids. Trimming shortened V by 3 bases and J by 1 base, and 4 bases separated the two germline ends. Germline assignment: CDR1 SGHRS and CDR2 YFSETQ. As DNA, the CDR3 is TGCGCCAGCAGCTACAAGAACACTGAAGCTTTCTTT. Translating gives CASSYKNTEAFF.

This clonotype was seen at least ten times. CDR3 nucleotide sequence: TGCGCCAGCAGTGAACGAGCGGGGGGGCGTGAGCAGTACTTC. It yields the protein CASSERAGGREQYF. The genes are TRBV5-1 and TRBJ2-7; 10 bases map to TRBD2. The CDR3 sequence is 14 residues long. Germline V gene data show CDR1 as SGHRS and CDR2 as YFSETQ. The V segment lost 5 bases and the J segment 7 bases; nucleotides outside the gene matches: 9.

This chain uses TRBV12-3 or TRBV12-4 with TRBJ2-2, with D maybe TRBD1 (5 bases). V lost 6 bases to trimming and J lost 6 bases, with 14 bases between them. The CDR3 spans 14 residues. The chain's CDR3 is CASSLTEGAGELFF. CDR3 DNA sequence: TGTGCCAGCAGCCTAACCGAAGGGGCCGGGGAGCTGTTTTTT.

The V gene is TRBV6-1, the J gene TRBJ2-1; D perhaps matches TRBD1 (6 bases). The V gene lost 6 bases and the J gene lost 12 bases, with 18 bases spanning the gap. Germline V CDR1 and CDR2: MNHNS, SASEGT. The CDR3 has 13 residues. This chain's CDR3 is CASRRGQGPGQFF. Written as DNA, the CDR3 is TGTGCCAGCAGAAGAGGGCAGGGGCCGGGGCAGTTCTTC.

V usage is TRBV12-3 or TRBV12-4 and J usage is TRBJ2-3, with D uncertain. The CDR3 contains 14 residues. The ends were cut back, 7 bases at V and 7 bases at J, with 18 bases in the middle. CDR3 in amino acids: CASIRTPGENTQYF. The CDR3 nucleotides are TGTGCCAGCATTCGGACCCCTGGAGAGAATACGCAGTATTTT.

V gene TRBV6-5 combines with J gene TRBJ1-2; the D gene is possibly TRBD1 (5 bases). The germline V gene has CDR1 MNHEY and CDR2 SVGAGI. This CDR3 has 14 residues. V lost 5 bases to trimming and J lost 2 bases, with 12 bases between them. Here the CDR3 reads CASSRSTANYGYTF. CDR3 nucleotide sequence: TGTGCCAGCAGTCGTTCGACAGCCAACTATGGCTACACCTTC.

This sequence joins TRBV24-1 and TRBJ2-2; D is uncertain. Trimming removed 6 bases at V and 2 bases at J, with 6 bases between. Germline values: CDR1 KGHDR, CDR2 SFDVKD. The CDR3 has 13 amino acids. Written as DNA, the CDR3 is TGTGCCACCAGTACAGCTAACACCGGGGAGCTGTTTTTT. Translated, it gives CATSTANTGELFF.

The rearrangement joins TRBV27 to TRBJ1-5, with TRBD1 as a possible D gene (5 bases). Trimming cost V 6 bases and J 6 bases, with 12 bases left between them. Germline lookup yields CDR1 MNHEY and CDR2 SMNVEV (reference sequence). This CDR3 comprises 13 residues. The CDR3 DNA reads as TGTGCCAGCAGAGTCAGGGCGAGTCAGCCCCAGCATTTT. Translated: CASRVRASQPQHF.

In its sample, this clonotype was seen a few times. The genes are TRBV2 and TRBJ2-5; 16 nucleotides align to TRBD2. V lost 6 bases, J lost 2 bases, and 3 bases stayed unmatched. Germline values: CDR1 SNHLY, CDR2 FYNNEI. CDR3 length: 16 residues. Written as DNA, the CDR3 is TGTGCCAGCAGGCCGGGACTAGCGGGGGGGCAAGAGACCCAGTACTTC. As protein: CASRPGLAGGQETQYF.

The rearrangement uses TRBV12-3 or TRBV12-4 and TRBJ2-3; 12 bases are a match to TRBD2. Losses at the gene ends were 5 bases for V and 6 bases for J; bases not matched to a gene: 3. CDR3 size: 14 residues. CDR3 coding DNA: TGTGCCAGCAGTACTAGCGGGGGGATCGATACGCAGTATTTT. This translates into CASSTSGGIDTQYF.

There are a few counts of this clonotype. The chain joins TRBV7-2 to TRBJ2-3; D is undetermined. V was shortened by 1 base and J by 9 bases, with 14 bases between the two germline ends. The CDR3 runs 14 residues. In germline, CDR1 is SGHTA, CDR2 FQGNSA. The CDR3 coding sequence is TGTGCCAGCAGCTTAGATTTCTTCCTCGGCACGCAGTATTTT. It codes for CASSLDFFLGTQYF.

The chain is built from TRBV5-4 and TRBJ1-2, with 7 nucleotides matching TRBD1. CDR1 and CDR2 from the germline V gene are SGHNT and YYREEE (reference sequence). CDR3 length equals 15 residues. The V and J ends lost 4 bases and 6 bases, in that order; junction bases with no gene match: 12. The CDR3 nucleotides read TGTGCCAGCAGCACCAGGACAGGCGATTTTAATGGCTACACCTTC. As protein: CASSTRTGDFNGYTF.

The chain has TRBV5-5 and TRBJ2-7; D may correspond to TRBD1 or TRBD2 (6 bases each). Per germline, CDR1 SGHKS and CDR2 YYEKEE (reference sequence). The CDR3 spans 13 residues. The ends were cut back, 3 bases at V and 6 bases at J, with 13 bases in the middle. The CDR3 region is CASSSGALGEQYV. As DNA, the CDR3 is TGTGCCAGCAGCTCGGGGGCTTTAGGCGAGCAGTACGTC.

This clonotype was seen a handful of times. The chain has TRBV6-1 and TRBJ2-2, with 9 bases matching TRBD1. The V gene end was trimmed by 5 bases and the J gene end by 6 bases; junction bases not matched to a gene: 10. The CDR3 covers 16 residues. Germline V CDR1 and CDR2: MNHNS, SASEGT. CDR3 in DNA: TGTGCCAGCAGTCCGAGGACAGGGGCGGGCTCCGGGGAGCTGTTTTTT. It is translated as CASSPRTGAGSGELFF.

In this sample, this clonotype turned up many times. This rearrangement joins TRBV20-1 to TRBJ2-7; D is unresolved. Germline V CDR1 and CDR2: DFQATT, SNEGSKA (reference sequence). Trimming shortened V by 0 bases and J by 3 bases, and 3 bases separated the two germline ends. This CDR3 spans 11 amino acids. The CDR3 DNA follows: TGCAGTGCTAGAGAGGGCTACGAGCAGTACGTC. Translating gives CSAREGYEQYV.

This clonotype has more than one count but fewer than ten. The CDR3 nucleotides are TGTGCCAGCAGTAGGGAGTTCGGGAACACTGAAGCTTTCTTT. Translation gives CASSREFGNTEAFF. The chain recombines TRBV12-3 or TRBV12-4 with TRBJ1-1, with unresolved D. This CDR3 region has 14 residues. The V gene lost 5 bases and the J gene lost 1 base, with 11 bases spanning the gap.

The chain recombines TRBV9 with TRBJ1-1; D perhaps matches TRBD1 (5 bases). The germline V gene has CDR1 SGDLS and CDR2 YYNGEE. The CDR3 loop spans 14 amino acids. V was clipped by 5 bases and J by 0 bases, with 11 bases between them. The CDR3 DNA reads as TGTGCCAGCAGAGCGGACATCATGAACACTGAAGCTTTCTTT. Residues: CASRADIMNTEAFF. The full variable domain, its missing parts supplied by reference TRBV9 and TRBJ1-1, is DSGVTQTPKHLITATGQRVTLRCSPRSGDLSVYWYQQSLDQGLQFLIQYYNGEERAKGNILERFSAQQFPDLHSELNLSSLELGDSALYFCASRADIMNTEAFFGQGTRLTVV.